The present T cell receptor beta chain was sequenced within a study of blood T cell repertoires in COVID-19. Study as a whole: Samples of COVID-19 (acute and convalescent) were obtained from the United States, Italy and Spain. From T cells, B-cell-depleted T cells, or PBMCs came the material, which was cDNA or gDNA.

As processed by the authors: The assay estimated nucleated cells by amplifying reference gene primers. Repertoires were generated with immunoSEQ multiplex PCR, while TCRdb's copy carries only in-frame clones and drops some. That table supplies the V and J calls and clone size; D and trimming were determined from the DNA. The data hold 250,000 or so clones, with about 90% observed a single time. Sequencing was done on a sample of peripheral blood. This receptor was identified in a woman aged 40 to 49 who had recovered from COVID-19.

The CDR3 spells CASSLRDRTYEAFF. The CDR3 nucleotides are TGTGCCAGCAGCCTCCGGGACAGGACCTATGAAGCTTTCTTT. This chain connects TRBV5-6 to TRBJ1-1; TRBD1 matches at 8 bases. Germline trimming cut 4 bases from V and 7 bases from J; bases unmatched to any gene: 9. Germline CDR1 and CDR2: SGHDT and YYEEEE. The CDR3 is made up of 14 amino acids.